Following are 28 T cell receptor beta chains from one sample sequenced in a study of type 1 and type 2 diabetes patients. The PCR template was genomic DNA. Amplification of the beta chain CDR3 used 30 forward and 13 reverse multiplex primers. TCRdb called the multiplex PCR reads again in MiXCR, with one record for every CDR3 protein. The sample holds about 270,000 distinct CDR3 sequences, over 45% seen once. Specimen: peripheral blood mononuclear cells (PBMCs). These receptors came from a man aged 18 to 29 with type 2 diabetes.

This clonotype was observed a few times. The chain is built from TRBV4-2 and TRBJ2-3, with no clear D. The CDR3 contains 16 residues. From germline, CDR1 is LGHNA and CDR2 YNFKEQ. Trimming left V 1 base short and J 0 bases short, with 11 bases between. CDR3 loop: CASSQGGGFSTDTQYF. The DNA for the CDR3 is TGTGCCAGCAGCCAAGGTGGCGGTTTTAGCACAGATACGCAGTATTTT.

This sequence joins TRBV7-2 and TRBJ1-5; 9 bases map to TRBD1. Trimming took 7 bases from V and 7 from J; bases not matched to a gene: 5. This CDR3 contains 13 residues. CDR1 is SGHTA and CDR2 is FQGNSA in the germline V gene. The CDR3 region has the DNA TGTGCCAGCACGAGGGACAGGGTGCAGCCCCAGCATTTT. Translated: CASTRDRVQPQHF.

The chain is built from TRBV15 and TRBJ1-6, with 10 nucleotides matching TRBD1. The CDR3 runs 14 residues. Germline V gives CDR1 LNHNV, CDR2 YYDKDF (reference sequence). Losses at the gene ends were 4 bases for V and 9 bases for J; bases not matched to a gene: 3. The CDR3 here is CATSTGTGASPLHF. CDR3 nucleotide sequence: TGTGCCACCAGCACAGGGACAGGGGCTTCACCCCTCCACTTT.

The chain is built from TRBV10-3 and TRBJ2-5; 10 bases align to TRBD1. This CDR3 region has 14 residues. Trimming cost V 8 bases and J 5 bases; bases outside gene matches: 8. Germline V gene lookup returns CDR1 ENHRY and CDR2 SYGVKD. CDR3 in DNA: TGTGCCATCCGTATTGGGACAGGGGTGGAGACCCAGTACTTC. Amino acid sequence: CAIRIGTGVETQYF.

V usage is TRBV12-3 or TRBV12-4 and J usage is TRBJ2-5; 7 bases fit TRBD1. The V and J ends lost 5 bases and 5 bases, in that order; junction bases with no gene match: 8. CDR3 length: 14 amino acids. CDR3 region: CASSGGQRSETQYF. CDR3 in DNA: TGTGCCAGCAGTGGGGGACAGCGATCGGAGACCCAGTACTTC.

In regard to this clonotype: Lacking the conserved final phenylalanine or tryptophan, this CDR3 likely reflects a read error. This rearrangement joins TRBV20-1 to TRBJ2-7, with 9 nucleotides matching TRBD2. The CDR3 has 15 residues. V lost 6 bases and J lost 6; bases outside the gene matches: 15. Germline assignment: CDR1 DFQATT and CDR2 SNEGSKA (reference sequence). DNA of the CDR3: TGCAGTGCCCCTACCGGGACTAGCTGGGTAGGCGAGCAGTACTCC. Amino acid sequence: CSAPTGTSWVGEQYS.

The rearrangement joins TRBV2 to TRBJ2-5, with 8 nucleotides matching TRBD1. The germline V gene encodes CDR1 SNHLY and CDR2 FYNNEI. This CDR3 contains 14 residues. Trimming cost V 8 bases and J 5 bases; bases outside gene matches: 10. Here the CDR3 DNA reads TGTGCCAGCGACCGACAGGGGCGCCGGGAGACCCAGTACTTC. Protein: CASDRQGRRETQYF.

The chain joins TRBV10-2 to TRBJ1-2; D remains ambiguous. Germline V gene lookup returns CDR1 WSHSY and CDR2 SAAADI. The ends were cut back, 8 bases at V and 4 bases at J, with 11 bases in the middle. The length of the CDR3 is 12 residues. Written as DNA, the CDR3 is TGCGCCAGCCTAGACGGGAGCTATGGCTACACCTTC. It is translated as CASLDGSYGYTF.

The sample holds a few counts of this clonotype. This rearrangement joins TRBV5-1 to TRBJ1-1; perhaps TRBD1 as D (6 bases). Trimming took 0 bases from V and 0 from J, leaving 9 bases between them. The CDR3 is made up of 15 amino acids. Germline CDR1 is SGHRS and CDR2 is YFSETQ. The CDR3 coding sequence is TGCGCCAGCAGCTTGGTAGAGGGGGTGAACACTGAAGCTTTCTTT. This sequence encodes CASSLVEGVNTEAFF.

About this clonotype: This is likely a read error, given that the CDR3 carries no conserved phenylalanine or tryptophan at its end. The chain recombines TRBV6-6 with TRBJ2-5; TRBD1 matches at 8 bases. From germline, CDR1 is MNHNY and CDR2 SVGAGI (reference sequence). V dropped 6 bases and J dropped 11; count of bases not matched to a gene: 23. This CDR3 is built from 17 residues. For the CDR3, the DNA is TGTGCCAGCAGCCAGGCCGTCGGCTGGCAGGGGGCTGGAGAGCAGTACTCC. It encodes CASSQAVGWQGAGEQYS.

This clonotype was seen a few times. This rearrangement joins TRBV11-3 to TRBJ2-5; TRBD1 matches at 8 bases. Losses at the gene ends were 1 base for V and 1 base for J; bases not matched to a gene: 5. The V gene's germline CDR1 is SGHNT and CDR2 YENEEA. This CDR3 spans 16 amino acids. DNA of the CDR3: TGTGCCAGCAGCTTAGGGACAGGGTCTAGCCAAGAGACCCAGTACTTC. This gives the protein CASSLGTGSSQETQYF.

This clonotype was counted between two and nine times. The CDR3: CASSSLGTINTEAFF. CDR3 bases: TGTGCCAGCAGCTCCCTTGGGACAATAAACACTGAAGCTTTCTTT. V gene TRBV7-8 combines with J gene TRBJ1-1; maybe TRBD1 (6 bases). This CDR3 is 15 amino acids long. Per germline, CDR1 SGHVS and CDR2 FQNEAQ. Trimming stripped 4 bases from V and 2 bases from J, with 14 bases between.

The rearrangement links TRBV20-1 to TRBJ2-7; TRBD1 or TRBD2 may be the D gene (5 bases each). The germline V gene has CDR1 DFQATT and CDR2 SNEGSKA (reference sequence). This CDR3 contains 14 residues. The V end lost 5 bases, the J end lost 2 bases, and 16 bases lay between the germline ends. Here the CDR3 reads CSAPSRDPPYEQYF. The CDR3 bases are TGCAGTGCTCCGTCCCGGGACCCTCCCTACGAGCAGTACTTC.

The V and J genes are TRBV7-2 and TRBJ2-7; 10 bases fit TRBD1. The germline V gene has CDR1 SGHTA and CDR2 FQGNSA. V lost 9 bases, J lost 5 bases, and 10 bases stayed unmatched. The CDR3 contains 14 residues. CDR3 region: CASSIGQGVHEQYF. DNA of the CDR3: TGTGCCAGTAGTATAGGACAGGGGGTCCACGAGCAGTACTTC.

The chain uses TRBV25-1 and TRBJ1-2; D ambiguous. V gave up 6 bases and J gave up 7 bases, with 18 bases separating them. Per germline, CDR1 MGHDK and CDR2 SYGVNS. The CDR3 sequence is 14 residues long. The CDR3 DNA is TGTGCCAGCAGCGAGGCCTGGGCGGGATGTGGCTACACCTTC. Its protein is CASSEAWAGCGYTF.

As regards this clonotype: One end of the junction is discordant with germline, which a read error may explain. The CDR3 loop reads CAWQPGQSNEKPFF. CDR3 bases: TGTGCCTGGCAGCCGGGACAGAGTAATGAAAAACCGTTTTTT. The chain links TRBV30 to TRBJ1-4; TRBD1 aligns across 7 bases. The CDR3 runs 14 residues. CDR1 is GTSNPN and CDR2 is SVGIG in the germline V gene (reference sequence).

Comments on this clonotype: An end of the junction does not agree with germline; a read error may underlie this. The rearrangement uses TRBV15 and TRBJ2-4; D perhaps matches TRBD2 (5 bases). The CDR3 is 14 residues long. Germline CDR1 and CDR2: LNHNV and YYDKDF (reference sequence). In nucleotides, the CDR3 is TGTGCCACCAGCAGAGATCGTGAGGGTTTCCCCAAGGACTTC. Residues: CATSRDREGFPKDF.

This clonotype turned up a few times. This sequence joins TRBV2 and TRBJ2-1; D not resolved. Germline V gene lookup returns CDR1 SNHLY and CDR2 FYNNEI. The CDR3 covers 13 residues. V dropped 2 bases and J dropped 10 bases, with 12 bases sitting between them. The CDR3 DNA reads as TGTGCCAGCAGTGAAAGTTTGTCGTCAGAGCAGTTCTTC. This translates into CASSESLSSEQFF.

For this clonotype: Relative to the germline gene, one junction end is altered; a read error may explain this. V is TRBV2 and J is TRBJ2-5, with 15 bases matching TRBD2. The CDR3 is 19 amino acids. Germline values: CDR1 SNHLY, CDR2 FYNNEI. The CDR3 sequence: CATSARTGLAGGSWETQYF. The CDR3 coding sequence is TGTGCCACCAGTGCTCGGACGGGACTAGCGGGAGGTTCGTGGGAGACCCAGTACTTC.

The chain combines TRBV20-1 with TRBJ2-7, with a weak D call TRBD1 (7 bases). The germline V gene has CDR1 DFQATT and CDR2 SNEGSKA (reference sequence). The germline V and J ends were trimmed by 4 bases and 4 bases, with 20 bases remaining between them. This CDR3 spans 15 amino acids. The CDR3 is CSATTGVRGGYEQYF. In nucleotides, the CDR3 is TGCAGTGCTACAACAGGGGTCCGAGGGGGGTACGAGCAGTACTTC.

This clonotype was seen only a few times. The chain couples TRBV7-6 to TRBJ2-7; D remains unclear. V was shortened by 1 base and J by 6 bases, with 7 bases between the two germline ends. The CDR3 extends over 12 amino acids. Germline V gene sequence: CDR1 SGHVS, CDR2 FNYEAQ. The CDR3 region is CASSLGGSEQYF. Here the CDR3 DNA reads TGTGCCAGCAGCTTAGGGGGAAGCGAGCAGTACTTC.

The V gene is TRBV6-6, the J gene TRBJ1-1, with D possibly TRBD1 on 5 matching bases. CDR1 and CDR2 from the germline V gene are MNHNY and SVGAGI (reference sequence). The V end was cut by 2 bases, the J end by 6 bases, with 10 bases between. CDR3 size: 13 residues. The CDR3 protein is CASSYVRGSEAFF. Written as DNA, the CDR3 is TGTGCCAGCAGTTACGTGAGGGGATCTGAAGCTTTCTTT.

With regard to this clonotype: The CDR3 end shows no conserved phenylalanine or tryptophan, and so a read error is likely. V gene TRBV2 combines with J gene TRBJ2-1, with TRBD1 as a possible D gene (6 bases). The CDR3 sequence is 14 residues long. Trimming shortened V by 7 bases and J by 5 bases, and 15 bases separated the two germline ends. Germline V gene lookup returns CDR1 SNHLY and CDR2 FYNNEI. CDR3 sequence reads: CASTHRVYHNEQFL. CDR3 DNA: TGTGCCAGCACCCACAGGGTTTATCACAATGAGCAGTTCCTC.

The rearrangement uses TRBV27 and TRBJ2-3, with D perhaps given as TRBD1 or TRBD2 (5 bases each). V was shortened by 6 bases and J by 6 bases, with 22 bases between the two germline ends. This CDR3 is 16 amino acids long. Germline V CDR1 and CDR2: MNHEY, SMNVEV (reference sequence). CDR3 bases: TGTGCCAGCAGCGAAACCCCTCGTGGGGGTCAGGATACGCAGTATTTT. The encoded protein is CASSETPRGGQDTQYF.

The gene calls are TRBV2 and TRBJ2-7; TRBD2 might be the D (7 bases). This CDR3 has 12 amino acids. Germline V gene sequence: CDR1 SNHLY, CDR2 FYNNEI. The V and J ends lost 8 bases and 10 bases respectively, with 18 bases between them. The CDR3 DNA reads as TGTGCCAGCGGCGGCGGGGGCAATCCTCAGTACTTC. Translated: CASGGGGNPQYF.

The rearrangement links TRBV18 to TRBJ2-7; 9 nucleotides agree with TRBD1. Germline V gives CDR1 KGHSH, CDR2 LQKENI. V was pared by 3 bases and J by 5 bases, with 5 bases of the junction left unmatched. The CDR3 spans 14 residues. This chain's CDR3 is CASSPRTGDHEQYF. As DNA, the CDR3 is TGTGCCAGCTCACCGAGGACAGGGGACCACGAGCAGTACTTC.

This clonotype was detected once. The junction departs from the called germline gene at one end, perhaps through a read error. This chain links TRBV5-6 with TRBJ1-1, with a possible D match to TRBD1 (5 bases). The CDR3 sequence is 18 residues long. The germline V gene has CDR1 SGHDT and CDR2 YYEEEE. The CDR3 DNA reads TGTACCAGCAGCTCGGGATCCACGTGGGGGGAAGGGGACACTGAAGCTTTCTTT. Translating gives CTSSSGSTWGEGDTEAFF.

This chain connects TRBV20-1 to TRBJ1-2; D gene ambiguous. V lost 0 bases and J lost 4, with 12 bases in between. Looked up from germline, CDR1 is DFQATT and CDR2 is SNEGSKA (reference sequence). The CDR3 spans 14 residues. CDR3 nucleotides: TGCAGTGCTAGAGACGGCCCTGATGCCTATGGCTACACCTTC. It yields the protein CSARDGPDAYGYTF.